This TCR beta chain was identified during a study of response to subunit inactivated influenza vaccine. This clonotype was picked up a small number of times. Looked up from germline, CDR1 is MDHEN and CDR2 is SYDVKM. The V gene lost 1 base and the J gene lost 0 bases, with 10 bases spanning the gap. This CDR3 is built from 16 residues. TCRdb passed the RT-PCR reads through MiXCR, listing each CDR3 protein once. Altogether 150,000 to 200,000 distinct CDR3 sequences are present, about 9.3% being singletons, with the ten largest covering approximately 10%. The source of this sequence is a man aged 50 or older who received an inactivated influenza vaccine. The material sequenced was non-naive T cells sorted from PBMCs, taken on the day of vaccination. The V gene is TRBV28, the J gene TRBJ2-1; tentatively, D is TRBD2 (5 bases). DNA of the CDR3: TGTGCCAGCAGTTTATTGAGGGTAGCCTCCTACAATGAGCAGTTCTTC. It codes for CASSLLRVASYNEQFF.